The clone carrying this TCR beta chain showed up just a few times. Its antigen is unknown. The conserved phenylalanine or tryptophan is not found at the CDR3 terminus, so this likely reflects a read error. These data come from a study of blood T cells in healthy people across ages. The study, taken as a whole, reports: Unsorted PBMC input precluded a conclusive naive versus antigen-experienced comparison.

With a J-beta primer mix and a sample-barcoded 5' primer, a second PCR ran about 6 to 11 cycles. TCRdb ran MiXCR on the 5' RACE reads and lists one entry per CDR3 protein. The sample consists of hundreds of thousands of distinct CDR3 sequences, more than 20% of them appearing once. The extraction recovered at least 5.5 micrograms of total RNA per sample. The TCR comes from an older man in good health. The sequencing input was blood.

The CDR3 nucleotides read TGTGCCAGCAGTGCCGGGGGGACCTATGGCTACACCCTC. Its translation is CASSAGGTYGYTL. The chain has TRBV12-3 or TRBV12-4 and TRBJ1-2; TRBD1 might be the D (5 bases). The CDR3 runs to 13 residues. V dropped 5 bases and J dropped 4 bases, with 11 bases sitting between them.